The TCR beta chain described here comes from a study of esophageal squamous cell carcinoma under preoperative chemotherapy. Study information: Both tumor-infiltrating lymphocytes and peripheral blood T cells had their TCR repertoires profiled. Study outcomes and limitations: After treatment, tumor-infiltrating lymphocytes apparently came partly from blood T cells. Clonal contraction, more than amplification, hit abundant clones after paclitaxel-nedaplatin.

Comment on this clonotype: Its antigen is still unknown.

From germline, CDR1 is MNHNS and CDR2 SASEGT. The CDR3 totals 15 residues. The trim removed 4 bases at V and 1 base at J, leaving 1 base unmatched. TCRdb re-called the PCR reads with MiXCR, one entry per CDR3 protein. The sample lists approximately 15,000 distinct CDR3 sequences, approximately 61% occurring once. The time point denotes: before preoperative PTX-NDP chemotherapy. Preoperative chemotherapy with paclitaxel-nedaplatin was given to patients before surgery. The origin of this receptor is a human donor with esophageal squamous cell carcinoma. The donor label of this sample is uncertain. The chain has TRBV6-1 and TRBJ2-2, with 9 bases aligning to TRBD2. The specimen was taken from a patient given preoperative chemotherapy. In DNA form, the CDR3 reads TGTGCCAGCAGTGGGACTAGCGAGAACACCGGGGAGCTGTTTTTT. This encodes CASSGTSENTGELFF.